These 16 T cell receptor beta chains were sequenced from one sample in a study of cytomegalovirus exposure and HLA in healthy donors. The data were produced by immunoSEQ multiplex PCR, yet TCRdb's version contains in-frame clones alone and is incomplete. The table lists 300,000 to 400,000 clones, about nine tenths of them singletons, with 0.83% in the top ten. What was sequenced was PBMCs. These receptor sequences come from a woman between 18 and 30 years old in good health and CMV-seronegative.

This sequence joins TRBV5-1 and TRBJ2-3; 8 positions match TRBD2. The CDR3 covers 15 residues. Germline loops: CDR1 SGHRS, CDR2 YFSETQ. J lost 6 bases, V lost 4 bases, and 10 bases had no gene match. As DNA, the CDR3 is TGCGCCAGCAGCCCCTCTAGCGGGCGGACGGATACGCAGTATTTT. Translated: CASSPSSGRTDTQYF.

The CDR3 loop is CASSQGLAGGVQYF. CDR3 DNA: TGCGCCAGCAGCCAGGGACTAGCGGGAGGTGTGCAGTACTTC. The chain combines TRBV5-1 with TRBJ2-7, with 15 bases matching TRBD2. Per germline, CDR1 SGHRS and CDR2 YFSETQ. This CDR3 has 14 residues. Losses at the gene ends were 4 bases for V and 9 bases for J; bases not matched to a gene: 5. Filled out from reference TRBV5-1 and TRBJ2-7, the complete variable domain reads KAGVTQTPRYLIKTRGQQVTLSCSPISGHRSVSWYQQTPGQGLQFLFEYFSETQRNKGNFPGRFSGRQFSNSRSEMNVSTLELGDSALYLCASSQGLAGGVQYFGPGTRLTVT.

This chain connects TRBV9 to TRBJ1-3, with 7 bases identical to TRBD1. Germline V gene data show CDR1 as SGDLS and CDR2 as YYNGEE. Trimming cost V 0 bases and J 3 bases; bases outside gene matches: 6. The CDR3 has 16 amino acids. Here the CDR3 DNA reads TGTGCCAGCAGCGTAGGGGCAGGGGGAAGTGGAAACACCATATATTTT. This gives the protein CASSVGAGGSGNTIYF.

This chain connects TRBV11-2 to TRBJ2-7, with TRBD2 as a possible D gene (6 bases). CDR3 length equals 14 residues. V lost 4 bases and J 4 bases, leaving 14 bases between the germline ends. The germline V gene encodes CDR1 SGHAT and CDR2 FQNNGV. CDR3: CASSSGPRGYEQYF. The CDR3 DNA follows: TGTGCCAGCAGCTCGGGACCTCGGGGGTACGAGCAGTACTTC.

In DNA form, the CDR3 reads TGTGCCAGCAGTTCTAGGACAGGACAGTACGGTGTTGGAAAACTGTTTTTT. This sequence encodes CASSSRTGQYGVGKLFF. The gene calls are TRBV27 and TRBJ1-4; 7 nucleotides line up with TRBD1. The length of the CDR3 is 17 residues. Germline assignment: CDR1 MNHEY and CDR2 SMNVEV (reference sequence). V shed 4 bases and J 10 bases; nucleotides not matched to a gene: 18.

The chain is built from TRBV7-9 and TRBJ2-5, with TRBD2 matching over 11 bases. The CDR3 spans 14 residues. Unmatched junction bases numbered 12, after V lost 5 bases and J lost 13 bases. In germline, CDR1 is SEHNR, CDR2 FQNEAQ (reference sequence). The CDR3 sequence: CASSSQTSGALRYF. The DNA for the CDR3 is TGTGCCAGCAGCAGCCAGACTAGCGGGGCCCTCAGGTACTTC.

This chain connects TRBV28 to TRBJ1-5; D might be TRBD1 (5 bases). Between the trimmed V and J ends, which lost 5 bases and 7 bases, there was a span of 12 bases. Per the germline V gene, CDR1 is MDHEN and CDR2 is SYDVKM. The CDR3 consists of 13 residues. The CDR3: CASSPLTDQPQHF. The DNA of the CDR3 is TGTGCCAGCAGTCCCTTGACAGACCAGCCCCAGCATTTT. Filled out from reference TRBV28 and TRBJ1-5, the complete variable domain reads DVKVTQSSRYLVKRTGEKVFLECVQDMDHENMFWYRQDPGLGLRLIYFSYDVKMKEKGDIPEGYSVSREKKERFSLILESASTNQTSMYLCASSPLTDQPQHFGDGTRLSIL.

The rearrangement joins TRBV30 to TRBJ2-7; the match to TRBD1 covers 9 bases. The germline gives CDR1 GTSNPN, CDR2 SVGIG (reference sequence). The trim removed 3 bases at V and 4 bases at J, leaving 7 bases unmatched. CDR3 length equals 14 residues. The CDR3 DNA reads TGTGCCTGGAGGGGACAGGGATATAATTACGAGCAGTACTTC. Amino acid sequence: CAWRGQGYNYEQYF.

This clone was seen just once. This chain uses TRBV6-5 with TRBJ2-7, with no clear D. Germline lookup yields CDR1 MNHEY and CDR2 SVGAGI. V was clipped by 0 bases and J by 7 bases, with 4 bases between them. The length of the CDR3 is 11 residues. The CDR3 protein is CASSYSIEQYF. CDR3 DNA sequence: TGTGCCAGCAGTTACTCCATTGAGCAGTACTTC.

The rearrangement joins TRBV7-8 to TRBJ2-7; D possibly corresponds to TRBD2 (6 bases). There are 18 residues in the CDR3. Trimming left V 3 bases short and J 3 bases short, with 24 bases between. Germline-derived CDR1 and CDR2 are SGHVS and FQNEAQ. The CDR3 bases are TGTGCCAGCAGCTTCCCTAGGACTATCCTATCCGAGTACTACGAGCAGTACTTC. This gives the protein CASSFPRTILSEYYEQYF.

The chain carries TRBV7-6 and TRBJ2-5; D might be TRBD2 (5 bases). V was cut by 5 bases and J by 3 bases, with 10 bases left in between. This CDR3 has 13 residues. CDR1 and CDR2 from the germline V gene are SGHVS and FNYEAQ. CDR3 sequence: CASSRGLEETQYF. The CDR3 DNA follows: TGTGCCAGCAGCCGAGGACTTGAAGAGACCCAGTACTTC.

The rearrangement links TRBV5-4 to TRBJ2-7, with D maybe TRBD2 (5 bases). In germline, CDR1 is SGHNT, CDR2 YYREEE (reference sequence). CDR3 size: 14 residues. The V gene lost 0 bases and the J gene lost 5 bases, with 12 bases spanning the gap. CDR3 in amino acids: CASSLETEAHEQYF. CDR3 coding DNA: TGTGCCAGCAGCTTGGAGACGGAGGCCCACGAGCAGTACTTC.

The chain links TRBV27 to TRBJ1-1; 8 bases fit TRBD1. CDR1 and CDR2 from the germline V gene are MNHEY and SMNVEV (reference sequence). V gave up 0 bases and J gave up 0 bases; unmatched junction bases: 12. The CDR3 totals 19 residues. DNA of the CDR3: TGTGCCAGCAGTTTATCGTACAGGGGGGGGGTTCGTATGAACACTGAAGCTTTCTTT. Translated, it gives CASSLSYRGGVRMNTEAFF.

CDR3 sequence reads: CASSPTPGGSYEQYF. The CDR3 DNA reads as TGTGCCAGCAGCCCGACTCCCGGGGGCTCCTACGAGCAGTACTTC. This chain links TRBV7-2 with TRBJ2-7, with a possible D match to TRBD2 (6 bases). The length of the CDR3 is 15 residues. The ends were cut back, 5 bases at V and 0 bases at J, with 14 bases in the middle. The germline V gene has CDR1 SGHTA and CDR2 FQGNSA.

The chain employs TRBV6-1 and TRBJ2-7, with TRBD2 matching 8 bases. Germline V gene lookup returns CDR1 MNHNS and CDR2 SASEGT. The CDR3 consists of 15 residues. V trimming: 2 bases; J trimming: 8 bases; junction bases outside the gene matches: 11. The CDR3 protein is CASSELAGSSEQQYF. DNA of the CDR3: TGTGCCAGCAGTGAATTAGCGGGGTCATCAGAGCAGCAGTACTTC.

The CDR3 region is CASRPGQNNEQFF. The CDR3 DNA sequence: TGTGCCAGCAGACCGGGACAGAACAATGAGCAGTTCTTC. V usage is TRBV2 and J usage is TRBJ2-1; 7 positions agree with TRBD1. Germline values: CDR1 SNHLY, CDR2 FYNNEI. The J segment lost 5 bases and the V segment lost 6 bases, leaving 4 bases of the junction unmatched. The CDR3 has 13 amino acids.